These T cell receptor beta chains were read from a single sample in a study of blood T cell repertoires in COVID-19. Generated by immunoSEQ multiplex PCR, the TCRdb table keeps only in-frame clones and is missing some. The data show 110,000 to 150,000 clones, with roughly 90% seen just once and less than 2% held by the top ten. Sequenced: peripheral blood. The receptors come from a man aged 65-85 years with acute or convalescent COVID-19. Each CDR3 is given without its conserved first and last residue.

v_gene: TRBV7-9
j_gene: TRBJ2-3
CDR3aa: ASSFLAGFSDTQY

v_gene: TRBV19
j_gene: TRBJ1-2
CDR3aa: ASRTPDRGWYGYT

v_gene: TRBV28
j_gene: TRBJ1-4
CDR3aa: ASTQTGGPYEKLF

v_gene: TRBV5-8
j_gene: TRBJ1-1
CDR3aa: ASSLWRGPPNTEAF

v_gene: TRBV11-3
j_gene: TRBJ2-5
CDR3aa: ASSLGAEPHTETQY

v_gene: TRBV5-1
j_gene: TRBJ2-5
CDR3aa: ASSIGADRAETQY

v_gene: TRBV10-1
j_gene: TRBJ2-1
CDR3aa: ASSVNSVGVNEQF

v_gene: TRBV13
j_gene: TRBJ1-4
CDR3aa: ASSTRTGVEKLF

v_gene: TRBV19
j_gene: TRBJ1-1
CDR3aa: ASSIPGVRAEAF

v_gene: TRBV7-2
j_gene: TRBJ1-2
CDR3aa: ASSLAVRGYYGYT

v_gene: TRBV29-1
j_gene: TRBJ2-2
CDR3aa: SVAVGLAGGTGELF

v_gene: TRBV6-5
j_gene: TRBJ2-7
CDR3aa: ASTLGQSYEQY

v_gene: TRBV19
j_gene: TRBJ1-1
CDR3aa: ASSTTGVGTEAF

v_gene: TRBV5-6
j_gene: TRBJ2-7
CDR3aa: ASSVGVGSEQY

v_gene: TRBV7-2
j_gene: TRBJ2-5
CDR3aa: ASSGQGAQETQY

v_gene: TRBV28
j_gene: TRBJ1-1
CDR3aa: ASSSFGAGGREAF

v_gene: TRBV5-1
j_gene: TRBJ1-2
CDR3aa: ASSGVSGYT

v_gene: TRBV28
j_gene: TRBJ1-5
CDR3aa: ASSLVAGRNQPQH

v_gene: TRBV6-5
j_gene: TRBJ2-7
CDR3aa: ASSLLGLREQY

v_gene: TRBV7-6
j_gene: TRBJ2-6
CDR3aa: ASSSGQMTGANVLT

v_gene: TRBV6-5
j_gene: TRBJ2-4
CDR3aa: ASRPTTGEGNIQY

v_gene: TRBV7-9
j_gene: TRBJ2-5
CDR3aa: ASSRRVTGNQETQY

v_gene: TRBV7-2
j_gene: TRBJ1-2
CDR3aa: ASSLASARGRWSYGYT

v_gene: TRBV6-2/TRBV6-3
j_gene: TRBJ2-7
CDR3aa: ASSSSRYEQY

v_gene: TRBV3-1/TRBV3-2
j_gene: TRBJ1-1
CDR3aa: ASAKGVRNTEAF

v_gene: TRBV30
j_gene: TRBJ1-4
CDR3aa: AWTPRGHDNEKLF

v_gene: TRBV11-2
j_gene: TRBJ1-3
CDR3aa: ASSLGPSGAGNTIY

v_gene: TRBV7-8
j_gene: TRBJ2-3
CDR3aa: ASSRRDRTDTQY

v_gene: TRBV7-9
j_gene: TRBJ2-5
CDR3aa: ASSFAQEGIETQY

v_gene: TRBV19
j_gene: TRBJ2-1
CDR3aa: ATVGSGVLYNEQF

v_gene: TRBV3-1/TRBV3-2
j_gene: TRBJ2-5
CDR3aa: ASKRGGQETQY

v_gene: TRBV6-1
j_gene: TRBJ2-7
CDR3aa: ASSEAIGTGFDEQY

v_gene: TRBV10-3
j_gene: TRBJ1-2
CDR3aa: AIRTGDRDYGYT

v_gene: TRBV5-5
j_gene: TRBJ2-7
CDR3aa: ASSLVPDSSYEQY

v_gene: TRBV6-5
j_gene: TRBJ1-4
CDR3aa: ASSHDRVNEKLF

v_gene: TRBV19
j_gene: TRBJ2-6
CDR3aa: ASSIGWSSGANVLT

v_gene: TRBV6-5
j_gene: TRBJ2-3
CDR3aa: ASSFVAGTDTQY

v_gene: TRBV29-1
j_gene: TRBJ1-5
CDR3aa: SVAHSNQPQH

v_gene: TRBV9
j_gene: TRBJ1-1
CDR3aa: ASSSRSKPTEAF